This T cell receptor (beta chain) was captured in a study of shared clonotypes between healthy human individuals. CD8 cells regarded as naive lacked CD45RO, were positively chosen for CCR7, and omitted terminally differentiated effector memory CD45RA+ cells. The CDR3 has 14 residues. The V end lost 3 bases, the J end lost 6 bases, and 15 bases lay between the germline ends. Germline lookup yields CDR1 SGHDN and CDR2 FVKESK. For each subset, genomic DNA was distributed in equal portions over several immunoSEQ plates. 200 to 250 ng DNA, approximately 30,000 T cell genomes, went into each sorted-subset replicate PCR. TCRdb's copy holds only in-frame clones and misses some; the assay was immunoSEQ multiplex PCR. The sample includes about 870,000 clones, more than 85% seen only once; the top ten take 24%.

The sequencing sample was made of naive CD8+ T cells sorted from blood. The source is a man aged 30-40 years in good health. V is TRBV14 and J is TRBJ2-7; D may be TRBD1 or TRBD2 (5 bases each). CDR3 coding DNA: TGTGCCAGCAGCCACTTCCAGGTGAGGGGCGAGCAGTACTTC. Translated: CASSHFQVRGEQYF.